The present T cell receptor (beta chain) was sequenced within a study of T-cell reconstitution after alpha-beta-depleted transplantation in children. This clonotype was seen more than once but under ten times. The antigen remains undetermined. Study-wide points: Recipient T cells and thymic progenitors that survived gave rise to the high TCRbeta diversity observed at day 60 in some patients. Reportedly, alpha-beta T cells present about two months post-transplant originated from several hundred expanded clones of graft origin.

Unique molecular identifiers were incorporated into the prepared TCRbeta library. TCRdb re-called the PCR reads with MiXCR, one entry per CDR3 protein. This table holds 250,000 to 400,000 distinct CDR3 sequences, around 25% found once. The sample here was PBMCs, mostly from graft donor cells, taken 180 days after TCRalphabeta/CD19-depleted stem cell transplant. The source is a male patient younger than 18 who had a stem cell transplant for acute lymphoblastic leukemia, so the T cells may come from the graft donor.

In DNA, the CDR3 is TGCGCCAGCAGCCCTAGCGGGAGGTCCCGACGATCCTACAATGAGCAGTTCTTC. It yields the protein CASSPSGRSRRSYNEQFF. This chain links TRBV4-1 with TRBJ2-1; 11 nucleotides line up with TRBD2. The CDR3 sequence is 18 residues long. The germline V gene has CDR1 MGHRA and CDR2 YSYEKL. The ends lost 4 bases at V and 1 base at J; junction bases unmatched: 9.